This T cell receptor beta chain comes out of a study of T cells in Graves' hyperthyroidism and ophthalmopathy. Amplification of TCR beta CDR3 regions used RNA as the template. TCR CDR3 regions were first amplified by RT-PCR with HTBI primers. TCRdb analysed the multiplex PCR reads with MiXCR anew, one entry per CDR3 protein. The sample holds a few hundred thousand distinct CDR3 sequences, under 15% seen once. Study-level points and caveats: The majority of expanded thyroid clonotypes above 0.001 also appeared in blood.

This clonotype showed up many times. Its matching antigen is unknown. V was cut by 6 bases and J by 0 bases, with 12 bases left in between. The germline CDR1 and CDR2 sequences are SQVTM and ANQGSEA. The CDR3 totals 14 residues. Hyperthyroidism of Graves' type that showed no ophthalmopathy progression within 18 months was stable. Diagnosis rested on symptoms, serum thyroxine and TRAb, thyroid ultrasound, and orbital computed tomography. The chain couples TRBV29-1 to TRBJ2-1; no definite D call. Input material: blood. The receptor comes from a woman in her twenties or thirties with Graves' hyperthyroidism. This chain's CDR3 is CSVKGLDSYNEQFF. The DNA of the CDR3 is TGCAGCGTAAAAGGGCTAGACTCCTACAATGAGCAGTTCTTC.